This T cell receptor beta chain was found in a study of control samples from healthy donors and cancer patients (dated by TCRdb to about 2020). CDR1 and CDR2 were assigned from the germline V gene as SGHRS and YFSETQ. The CDR3 sequence holds 15 residues, the cysteine and phenylalanine included. Just CDR3 DNA is preserved here, 45 bases in frame from base 1. Trimming leaves V shorter by 5 bases and J shorter by 0 bases, with the junction holding 2 bases beyond the gene matches. The library was produced with the immunoSEQ multiplex PCR assay. TCRdb retrieved this table from immuneACCESS and kept in-frame rearrangements only. Not all clones are present; in checked studies, unresolved V genes account for under half, and no reason is known for the remainder. Recorded for this sample are some 120,000 clones; 90% to 95% of them occurred a single time. Under 2% of the sample rests with the top ten. A single count supports this clone. Its specific antigen is unknown. The input lacks base qualities; no much larger clone sits a single base away.

The rearranged segments are TRBV5-1 and TRBJ2-3; 11 bases in the middle match TRBD2. The TCR originated in a middle-aged man with head and neck cancer. Sequencing input: PBMCs. DNA sequence: TGCGCCAGCAGGACTAGCGGGGAAAGCACAGATACGCAGTATTTT. Its protein reads: CASRTSGESTDTQYF.